This T cell receptor (beta chain) comes out of a study of blood T cell repertoires in COVID-19 (dated by TCRdb to the early 2020s). A note on the overall study: Samples covering the acute and convalescent phases of COVID-19 were provided by collaborators in the United States, Italy and Spain. The prospective study material was composed of cDNA or gDNA derived from T cells, B-cell-depleted T cells, or PBMCs. Subjects who had been exposed to COVID-19, were actively infected with it, or had recovered from it provided the deeply sampled blood TCRbeta repertoires that made up the dataset. The repertoires were released in a freely available public database intended as a resource for research on the immune response to SARS-CoV-2. Samples came from the ongoing ImmuneRACE study (first 160 participants) plus 1,254 subjects from 6 global collaborators. The sample metadata nearly always contained a de-identified subject ID, COVID-19 status, age in years and sex. Where HLA class I and class II types were available, the types were taken from metadata supplied by the sample provider, not from assay-based typing.

General conclusions and limits of the study: How much clinical and demographic metadata was included differed by source and by participant, and the metadata was provided uncurated.

Comments on this clone: The clone's antigen remains unknown. Base quality data are lacking; no much larger clone is found one base away. Different DNA sequences within this sample yield the same CDR3.

V and J are truncated by 2 bases and 6 bases respectively, leaving an intervening sequence of 10 bases. From cysteine to phenylalanine, the CDR3 is 13 amino acids long. The only DNA kept is the CDR3, 39 bases in frame from the first base. The germline V gene provides CDR1 SGDLS and CDR2 YYNGEE. In the prospective study, participants were about 18 to 95 years old, resided in 25 or so geographic areas of the United States, and were enrolled through a virtual design. Cohort assignment in the prospective study relied on participant-reported clinical history from a screening survey and a study questionnaire. In the prospective study, mobile phlebotomists collected whole blood, serum and a nasopharyngeal or oropharyngeal swab from each participant. Participants in the prospective study had the option to provide additional blood draws and questionnaires over a roughly 2-month period. Prospective study blood samples were shipped either frozen or at room temperature before DNA extraction.

TCRbeta CDR3 regions were amplified from genomic DNA by means of the immunoSEQ Assay, a bias-controlled multiplex PCR. As for the authors' bioinformatics: The number of nucleated cells in each sample was estimated by amplification of reference gene primers within the assay. Sequence reads were collapsed and filtered to measure the absolute abundance of every unique TCRbeta CDR3 rearrangement. Productive Simpson clonality was computed per sample as the square root of Simpson's diversity index over productive rearrangements. TCRdb limited this immuneACCESS table to in-frame rearrangements with V and J called. A share of clones is missing; checked studies link under half to unresolved V genes, and the rest is unexplained. V and J calls plus clone size are reproduced from that table; the DNA served to infer D and trimming. The table for this sample lists approximately 210,000 clones; around 82% of them were counted only once. 3.5% to 5.5% of the sample goes to the ten largest clones.

This receptor chain uses TRBV9 and TRBJ2-3; the D gene cannot be named for sure. Material for sequencing was PBMCs or T cells enriched from blood (not recorded which). The clonotype originates from a man aged 25-45 years with acute COVID-19. The CDR3 amino acid sequence is: CASSVALTDTQYF. The bases read TGTGCCAGCAGCGTCGCCCTAACGGATACGCAGTATTTT.